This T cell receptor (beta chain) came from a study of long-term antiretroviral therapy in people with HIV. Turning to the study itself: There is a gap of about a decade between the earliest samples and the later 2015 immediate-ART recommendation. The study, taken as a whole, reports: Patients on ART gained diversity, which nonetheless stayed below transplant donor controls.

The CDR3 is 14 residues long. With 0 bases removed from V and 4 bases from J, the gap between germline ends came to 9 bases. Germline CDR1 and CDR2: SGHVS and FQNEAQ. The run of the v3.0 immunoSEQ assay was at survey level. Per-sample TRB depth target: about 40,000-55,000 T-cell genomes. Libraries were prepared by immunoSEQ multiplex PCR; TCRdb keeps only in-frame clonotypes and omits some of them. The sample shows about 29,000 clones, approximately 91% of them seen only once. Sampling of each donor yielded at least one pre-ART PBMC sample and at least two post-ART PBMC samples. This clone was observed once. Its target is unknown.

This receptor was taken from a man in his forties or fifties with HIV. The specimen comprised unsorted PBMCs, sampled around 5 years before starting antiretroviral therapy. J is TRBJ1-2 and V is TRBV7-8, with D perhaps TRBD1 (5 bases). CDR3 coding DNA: TGTGCCAGCAGCTTAGCGCGGGGGGTCTATGGCTACACCTTC. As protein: CASSLARGVYGYTF. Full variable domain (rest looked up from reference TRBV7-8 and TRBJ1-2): GAGVSQSPRYKVAKRGQDVALRCDPISGHVSLFWYQQALGQGPEFLTYFQNEAQLDKSGLPSDRFFAERPEGSVSTLKIQRTQQEDSAVYLCASSLARGVYGYTFGSGTRLTVV.